This T cell receptor (beta chain) was recorded in a study of T cells in Graves' hyperthyroidism and ophthalmopathy. This clonotype was detected a few times. From RNA transcripts, TCR beta CDR3 regions were amplified. First-round RT-PCR of the TCR CDR3 relied on the HTBI primer set. TCRdb fed the multiplex PCR reads into MiXCR, producing one record per CDR3 protein. Among roughly 290,000 distinct CDR3 sequences listed, roughly an eighth were seen once. Not enrolled were patients with uncontrolled infection, other autoimmune disease, pregnancy or lactation. V lost 3 bases and J lost 2, with 12 bases in between. Germline V lookup: CDR1 KGHDR, CDR2 SFDVKD. The CDR3 has 15 residues.

The sequencing sample was made of blood. The receptor's source is a woman in her thirties or forties with Graves' hyperthyroidism. The chain employs TRBV24-1 and TRBJ2-5, with D perhaps matching TRBD1 (6 bases). As DNA, the CDR3 is TGTGCCACCAGTGATATAATGGACAGACAAGAGACCCAGTACTTC. Encoded protein: CATSDIMDRQETQYF.